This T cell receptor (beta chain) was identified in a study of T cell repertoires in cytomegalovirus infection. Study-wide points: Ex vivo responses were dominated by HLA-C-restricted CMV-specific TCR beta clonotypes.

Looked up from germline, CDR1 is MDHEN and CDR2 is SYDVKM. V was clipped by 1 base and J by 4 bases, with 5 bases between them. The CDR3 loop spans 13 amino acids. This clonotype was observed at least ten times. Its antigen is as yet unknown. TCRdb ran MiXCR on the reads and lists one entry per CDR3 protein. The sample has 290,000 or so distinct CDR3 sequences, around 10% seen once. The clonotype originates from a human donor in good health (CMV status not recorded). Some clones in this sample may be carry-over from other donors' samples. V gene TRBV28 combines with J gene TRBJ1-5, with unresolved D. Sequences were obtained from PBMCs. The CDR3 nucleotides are TGTGCCAGCAGTTTATCCCAAAATCAGCCCCAGCATTTT. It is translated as CASSLSQNQPQHF.